Below are 7 T cell receptor beta chains sequenced from a single sample in a study of identical twins. TCRdb re-called the 5' RACE reads through MiXCR, storing one row per CDR3 protein. The sample has 1.5 million to 2 million distinct CDR3 sequences, about 30% seen once. The material sequenced was cord blood. These receptor sequences come from a newborn girl in good health.

The rearrangement joins TRBV10-3 to TRBJ2-1, with TRBD1 identical over 7 bases. Losses at the gene ends were 8 bases for V and 10 bases for J; bases not matched to a gene: 8. The germline V gene has CDR1 ENHRY and CDR2 SYGVKD. The CDR3 consists of 12 residues. CDR3: CAIGVQGYEQFF. CDR3 bases: TGTGCCATCGGGGTACAGGGGTACGAGCAGTTCTTC.

This chain links TRBV27 with TRBJ2-1; possible D gene TRBD2, 6 bases. The CDR3 sequence is 16 residues long. The V end was cut by 3 bases, the J end by 3 bases, with 15 bases between. Germline loops: CDR1 MNHEY, CDR2 SMNVEV (reference sequence). CDR3 loop: CASSLSVRELYNEQFF. The CDR3 DNA reads TGTGCCAGCAGTTTGTCGGTACGGGAGCTCTACAATGAGCAGTTCTTC.

This clonotype occurred a few times. This chain joins TRBV7-9 and TRBJ1-1, with a weak D call TRBD1 (5 bases). The CDR3 has 14 residues. The germline gives CDR1 SEHNR, CDR2 FQNEAQ (reference sequence). Trimming pared 0 bases from V and 3 bases from J, leaving 8 bases between. In DNA form, the CDR3 reads TGTGCCAGCAGCTTAGCGGACACAGACACTGAAGCTTTCTTT. It encodes CASSLADTDTEAFF.

V gene TRBV4-2 combines with J gene TRBJ1-1, with 8 bases that match TRBD1. The germline gives CDR1 LGHNA, CDR2 YNFKEQ. V shed 1 base, J shed 3 bases, and the junction held 4 bases outside the gene matches. The length of the CDR3 is 15 residues. The CDR3 region has the DNA TGTGCCAGCAGCCAAGGGACAGGGCGGGACACTGAAGCTTTCTTT. Its protein is CASSQGTGRDTEAFF.

This clonotype was observed a handful of times. The rearrangement joins TRBV11-2 to TRBJ2-2; no definite D call. Between the trimmed V and J ends, which lost 4 bases and 4 bases, there was a span of 10 bases. This CDR3 is 14 amino acids long. The germline CDR1 and CDR2 sequences are SGHAT and FQNNGV. The CDR3 DNA sequence: TGTGCCAGCAGCTCCACCTACGGCACCGGGGAGCTGTTTTTT. Protein product: CASSSTYGTGELFF.

V usage is TRBV12-3 or TRBV12-4 and J usage is TRBJ1-5; maybe TRBD1 (6 bases). CDR3 length equals 15 residues. Trimming took 4 bases from V and 3 from J, leaving 13 bases between them. The CDR3 DNA sequence: TGTGCCAGCAGTTCCATCCGGGACAACAATCAGCCCCAGCATTTT. As protein: CASSSIRDNNQPQHF.

The chain combines TRBV19 with TRBJ1-5, with D unresolved. The CDR3 consists of 12 residues. The germline CDR1 and CDR2 sequences are LNHDA and SQIVND (reference sequence). V was cut by 3 bases and J by 5 bases, with 5 bases left in between. CDR3 residues: CASSIGYQPQHF. CDR3 sequence (DNA): TGTGCCAGTAGTATTGGTTATCAGCCCCAGCATTTT.